The 26 T cell receptor beta chains in this list originate from one sample, sequenced in a study of shared clonotypes between healthy human individuals. Sequencing used immunoSEQ multiplex PCR; TCRdb keeps in-frame clones, though not all of them. Of about 1 million clones listed, roughly 80% are singletons. Sequenced material: memory CD4+ T cells sorted from blood. Subset given: CD45RA-negative fraction. These receptors were taken from a man between 18 and 35 years old in good health.

This chain links TRBV5-1 with TRBJ2-7, with D perhaps TRBD2 (6 bases). Trimming removed 1 base at V and 1 base at J, with 12 bases between. The V gene's germline CDR1 is SGHRS and CDR2 YFSETQ. CDR3 length equals 15 residues. CDR3 nucleotides: TGCGCCAGCAGCTTGTTGGACGGGACTTCCTACGAGCAGTACTTC. Translation gives CASSLLDGTSYEQYF.

This chain connects TRBV5-5 to TRBJ2-7, with D maybe TRBD1 (5 bases). The germline CDR1 and CDR2 sequences are SGHKS and YYEKEE (reference sequence). This CDR3 region has 14 residues. V was trimmed by 0 bases and J by 0 bases, leaving 7 bases between them. CDR3 residues: CASSLGQGSYEQYF. CDR3 bases: TGTGCCAGCAGCTTGGGCCAGGGCTCCTACGAGCAGTACTTC.

With regard to this clone: This CDR3 is also generated by other DNA sequences in the sample. This sequence joins TRBV2 and TRBJ2-1; the D is unclear. Trimming stripped 6 bases from V and 3 bases from J, with 6 bases between. The CDR3 totals 12 residues. From germline, CDR1 is SNHLY and CDR2 FYNNEI. The CDR3 protein is CASSVSYNEQFF. In DNA form, the CDR3 reads TGTGCCAGCAGCGTCAGCTACAATGAGCAGTTCTTC.

The chain couples TRBV6-6 to TRBJ1-2; D gene ambiguous. The CDR3 is made up of 16 amino acids. Germline V CDR1 and CDR2: MNHNY, SVGAGI (reference sequence). V was shortened by 2 bases and J by 0 bases, with 13 bases between the two germline ends. The CDR3 DNA reads as TGTGCCAGCAGTTACGCAGCAGTCCCCGCTAACTATGGCTACACCTTC. Its translation is CASSYAAVPANYGYTF.

This chain joins TRBV19 and TRBJ2-5; possible D gene TRBD2, 5 bases. The CDR3 consists of 14 residues. V was trimmed by 1 base and J by 9 bases, leaving 15 bases between them. Germline V gives CDR1 LNHDA, CDR2 SQIVND (reference sequence). The CDR3 spells CASSIGPKPGAQYF. The CDR3 nucleotides read TGTGCCAGTAGTATAGGGCCAAAACCCGGGGCCCAGTACTTC.

This clone appeared a single time. The CDR3 here is CASSEFWGAYGYTF. For the CDR3, the DNA is TGTGCCAGCAGTGAATTCTGGGGGGCCTATGGCTACACCTTC. The J gene is TRBJ1-2, the V gene TRBV6-1; a possible D gene is TRBD1 (6 bases). The CDR3 has 14 residues. Germline V gene data show CDR1 as MNHNS and CDR2 as SASEGT. Trimming stripped 2 bases from V and 4 bases from J, with 11 bases between.

J is TRBJ2-2 and V is TRBV5-1, with D perhaps matching TRBD1 (6 bases). Germline V lookup: CDR1 SGHRS, CDR2 YFSETQ. This CDR3 is built from 14 residues. V was pared by 3 bases and J by 6 bases, with 12 bases between. CDR3 DNA: TGCGCCAGCAGCTCTCCCAACAGGGCCGGGGAGCTGTTTTTT. This encodes CASSSPNRAGELFF.

This clone was counted only a few times. The CDR3 nucleotides are TGTGCCAGTAGCCGGGACAGGGGGCTGTATCAGCCCCAGCATTTT. It yields the protein CASSRDRGLYQPQHF. The genes are TRBV19 and TRBJ1-5; 12 bases line up with TRBD1. This CDR3 spans 15 amino acids. The germline V gene has CDR1 LNHDA and CDR2 SQIVND (reference sequence). V trimming: 6 bases; J trimming: 5 bases; junction bases outside the gene matches: 5. Together with reference TRBV19 and TRBJ1-5, the CDR3 gives the full variable domain: DGGITQSPKYLFRKEGQNVTLSCEQNLNHDAMYWYRQDPGQGLRLIYYSQIVNDFQKGDIAEGYSVSREKKESFPLTVTSAQKNPTAFYLCASSRDRGLYQPQHFGDGTRLSIL.

J is TRBJ2-7 and V is TRBV2; 10 positions agree with TRBD2. The V gene's germline CDR1 is SNHLY and CDR2 FYNNEI. V dropped 9 bases and J dropped 0; count of bases not matched to a gene: 8. The CDR3 is 15 amino acids. Here the CDR3 DNA reads TGTGCCAGTTCCAGACTAGCGGGCCACTCCTACGAGCAGTACTTC. It specifies CASSRLAGHSYEQYF.

This clone has a single count. CDR3 amino acids: CASSGAGSSGNTIYF. The DNA for the CDR3 is TGTGCCAGCAGCGGTGCAGGCTCCTCTGGAAACACCATATATTTT. The rearrangement links TRBV5-6 to TRBJ1-3; D is ambiguous. The V and J ends lost 4 bases and 0 bases respectively, with 11 bases between them. The CDR3 has 15 amino acids. Per germline, CDR1 SGHDT and CDR2 YYEEEE.

The CDR3 loop is CASSLGGGVSGEQFF. In DNA form, the CDR3 reads TGTGCCAGCAGCTTAGGGGGCGGGGTTAGCGGTGAGCAGTTCTTC. V is TRBV7-2 and J is TRBJ2-1; a possible D gene is TRBD2 (6 bases). V was clipped by 1 base and J by 9 bases, with 16 bases between them. The CDR3 runs 15 residues. The germline V gene has CDR1 SGHTA and CDR2 FQGNSA.

The rearrangement links TRBV5-1 to TRBJ1-4; D is uncertain. Germline V gene lookup returns CDR1 SGHRS and CDR2 YFSETQ. The CDR3 runs 14 residues. Deletions cut 7 bases from V and 4 bases from J, with 14 bases between. Here the CDR3 DNA reads TGCGCCAGCGGCACGGAAAGTCATAATGAAAAACTGTTTTTT. Translating it yields CASGTESHNEKLFF.

This clone was counted a few times. This chain joins TRBV7-9 and TRBJ2-1; TRBD2 matches 8 bases. The CDR3 totals 14 residues. CDR1 is SEHNR and CDR2 is FQNEAQ in the germline V gene (reference sequence). Losses at the gene ends were 2 bases for V and 8 bases for J; bases not matched to a gene: 5. The CDR3, as DNA: TGTGCCAGCAGCTTATCGACTAGCGTCGATGAGCAGTTCTTC. Protein product: CASSLSTSVDEQFF.

The V call is TRBV7-2, the J call TRBJ2-2, with 11 bases matching TRBD2. Looked up from germline, CDR1 is SGHTA and CDR2 is FQGNSA. The V and J ends lost 3 bases and 6 bases, in that order; junction bases with no gene match: 6. This CDR3 comprises 16 residues. The CDR3 sequence is CASSFSTSGSAGELFF. CDR3 DNA: TGTGCCAGCAGCTTTAGTACTAGCGGGAGCGCCGGGGAGCTGTTTTTT.

Only a few counts were recorded for this clone. The chain combines TRBV6-4 with TRBJ1-2; TRBD1 is a possible D gene (5 bases). CDR3 length: 13 residues. Germline loops: CDR1 MRHNA, CDR2 SNTAGT. Trimming removed 5 bases from V and 8 bases from J, with 15 bases in between. The CDR3, as DNA: TGTGCCAGCAGTCGGGGGAGAGGGGTCGGCTACACCTTC. Amino acid sequence: CASSRGRGVGYTF.

This sequence joins TRBV5-1 and TRBJ2-5; 7 bases line up with TRBD2. Germline loops: CDR1 SGHRS, CDR2 YFSETQ. Losses at the gene ends were 4 bases for V and 5 bases for J; bases not matched to a gene: 11. The CDR3 is 15 amino acids. The CDR3 DNA follows: TGCGCCAGCAGCAAGGGGCAGGGAGGGGTCGAGACCCAGTACTTC. This gives the protein CASSKGQGGVETQYF.

The CDR3 is CASSLVGTYQETQYF. The CDR3 DNA reads as TGTGCCAGCAGCTTGGTCGGAACTTACCAAGAGACCCAGTACTTC. The chain recombines TRBV5-5 with TRBJ2-5, with D uncertain. The CDR3 consists of 15 residues. V lost 0 bases and J 0 bases, leaving 9 bases between the germline ends. The germline CDR1 and CDR2 sequences are SGHKS and YYEKEE (reference sequence).

A few counts support this clone. The chain joins TRBV18 to TRBJ2-1, with 8 bases fitting TRBD2. CDR1 is KGHSH and CDR2 is LQKENI in the germline V gene. The junction had 9 bases not matched to a gene; V was cut back by 2 bases and J by 9 bases. CDR3 size: 15 residues. CDR3 residues: CASSPSGERGREQFF. CDR3 DNA sequence: TGTGCCAGCTCACCATCGGGGGAGCGGGGGCGTGAGCAGTTCTTC.

DNA for the CDR3: TGCAGCGTCGAGGGACCACGAGGGACCACAGATACGCAGTATTTT. Its protein is CSVEGPRGTTDTQYF. The chain links TRBV29-1 to TRBJ2-3, with D perhaps assigned TRBD1 or TRBD2 (5 bases each). Germline V CDR1 and CDR2: SQVTM, ANQGSEA. V dropped 6 bases and J dropped 2 bases, with 18 bases sitting between them. CDR3 size: 15 residues.

The chain recombines TRBV7-8 with TRBJ2-2, with D unclear. This CDR3 region has 12 residues. The germline V gene encodes CDR1 SGHVS and CDR2 FQNEAQ. The ends were cut back, 7 bases at V and 7 bases at J, with 10 bases in the middle. The CDR3 loop reads CASTAPNGELFF. The CDR3 coding sequence is TGTGCCAGCACCGCACCAAACGGGGAGCTGTTTTTT.

In the case of this clone: The same CDR3 can be traced to other DNA sequences in this sample. The CDR3 nucleotides are TGCAGCGTTCCTTTGCAATCAGGGTCCCTGGGGGGCTACACCTTC. Translation: CSVPLQSGSLGGYTF. The V and J genes are TRBV29-1 and TRBJ1-2; a possible D gene is TRBD1 (5 bases). V lost 5 bases, J lost 8 bases, and 24 bases lay in between. The CDR3 runs to 15 residues. CDR1 is SQVTM and CDR2 is ANQGSEA in the germline V gene.

The V call is TRBV10-1, the J call TRBJ2-2; perhaps TRBD2 as D (7 bases). The CDR3 totals 15 residues. Germline values: CDR1 WNHNN, CDR2 SYGVQD (reference sequence). Trimming cost V 10 bases and J 4 bases, with 19 bases left between them. The CDR3 coding sequence is TGCGCCACCCCGAGTGGGGGGGCCTCCACCGGGGAGCTGTTTTTT. This encodes CATPSGGASTGELFF.

This clone appeared a few times. V gene TRBV11-2 combines with J gene TRBJ2-1, with D unresolved. Germline V gene data show CDR1 as SGHAT and CDR2 as FQNNGV. The CDR3 spans 13 residues. V lost 3 bases and J lost 15, with 18 bases in between. For the CDR3, the DNA is TGTGCCAGCAGCTTCGGTGTGTTGGCGATACCGTTCTTC. It codes for CASSFGVLAIPFF.

The V gene is TRBV18, the J gene TRBJ2-5; D is perhaps TRBD1 or TRBD2 (6 bases each). The germline V gene encodes CDR1 KGHSH and CDR2 LQKENI. The CDR3 covers 14 residues. Trimming stripped 3 bases from V and 5 bases from J, with 13 bases between. The CDR3 DNA sequence: TGTGCCAGCTCACCGGGGGGCGGCGACGAGACCCAGTACTTC. Translated: CASSPGGGDETQYF.

J is TRBJ2-3 and V is TRBV5-1, with D unresolved. Germline lookup yields CDR1 SGHRS and CDR2 YFSETQ. The CDR3 spans 14 residues. Trimming left V 6 bases short and J 2 bases short, with 13 bases between. CDR3 nucleotides: TGCGCCAGCACGGAAGGGAAGATCACAGATACGCAGTATTTT. Protein sequence: CASTEGKITDTQYF.

Comment on this clone: The CDR3 carries no conserved terminal phenylalanine or tryptophan, so it likely arises from a read error. No DNA is shown, since the ends of the CDR3 on it are uncertain; the CDR3 is the one TCRdb lists. The genes are TRBV6-5 and TRBJ1-2; the listed D gene, TRBD1, was not tested against the DNA. Germline CDR1 MNHEY, CDR2 SVGAGI. A total of 9 residues make up the CDR3, ends included. The CDR3 sequence is CASTRRAGH.